Included here is one TCR beta chain sequence, with context. Its antigen is still unknown. The input lacks base qualities; no much larger clone sits a single base away. This entry is derived from a study of PD-1 blockade in classical Hodgkin lymphoma (dated by TCRdb to between 2020 and 2021). Describing the broader study: Nivolumab dosing was 3 mg/kg intravenously every 2 weeks, continuing until either disease progression or unacceptable toxicity. The study used TCR beta sequencing and CyTOF to define a peripheral blood immune signature of response to PD-1 blockade in classical Hodgkin lymphoma. Here is what the overall study found, with its caveats: CD4+ but not CD8+ TCR diversity rose significantly by C4D1 (p=0.0027 vs p=0.16), most apparent in complete responders (p=0.02). Baseline TCR diversity was reported to be lower in newly diagnosed patients than in healthy donors and to be lower still in relapsed/refractory patients. The study was restricted to a single clinical trial cohort, and the causes of repertoire differences, possibly disease activity or prior therapy, were left undefined. Lower diversity was observed in patients in whom nivolumab was started less than 1 year after ASCT, and these patients were excluded from later analyses so that confounding by immune reconstitution would be avoided. Among trial patients, those achieving complete response had baseline diversity similar to that of newly diagnosed patients, while diversity was significantly lower in partial responders and progressors.

The sample's time point, from its label and the paper: cycle 1 day 1 (C1D1), immediately before nivolumab initiation. All trial patients had relapsed after autologous stem cell transplantation, with cohorts A, B and C differing in prior brentuximab vedotin exposure. The trial cohort included fewer than 65 patients with relapsed/refractory classical Hodgkin lymphoma, and each patient had a best overall response of complete response, partial response or progressive disease. In the multi-cohort phase II CheckMate 205 trial, trial patients received single-agent nivolumab. An independent review committee assessed best overall response by applying the 2007 International Working Group response criteria. Trial PBMCs were obtained immediately prior to nivolumab initiation (C1D1) and on therapy at cycle 2 day 1 and cycle 4 day 1. After peripheral blood was drawn into 8 mL Vacutainer Cell Preparation Tubes, PBMCs were isolated by centrifugation and then cryopreserved.

CDR3 length: 18 amino acids, cysteine to phenylalanine. Only the CDR3 region is kept as DNA, spanning 54 bases read in frame from base 1. Clipping removes 6 bases from V and 0 bases from J, with 15 as the unmatched junction base count. CDR1 and CDR2 (SGHRS, YFSETQ) derive from the germline V gene. Genomic DNA was extracted with the Qiagen DNeasy kit from unsorted PBMCs and from negatively selected CD4+ and CD8+ fractions. TCR beta CDR3 regions were subjected to amplification by immunoSEQ multiplex PCR with primers that anneal to V and J segments. A synthetic immune receptor repertoire was used to minimize amplification bias, and remaining bias was computationally removed after sequencing. Concerning the study's data processing: Repertoire diversity was quantified as the Shannon entropy index using custom Python scripts. Unsorted, CD4+ and CD8+ repertoires were analyzed separately, except in combined analyses where CD4+ and CD8+ sequences were merged in silico. Clonal expansion was defined as a frequency increase of at least 2-fold after treatment compared with C1D1, and clones undetected at baseline were assigned a pseudocount of 0.5. Clones with 0 or 1 copy at C1D1 were classified as singleton clones, and clones with 2 or more copies were classified as non-singleton clones. Clones expanded in unsorted samples were annotated as CD4+, CD8+ or unknown by matching protein sequences in sorted samples from the same patient. Wilcoxon tests on paired samples were used to test changes in diversity from C1D1 to C4D1. TCRdb limited this immuneACCESS table to in-frame rearrangements with V and J called. A share of clones is missing; checked studies link under half to unresolved V genes, and the rest is unexplained. D and trimming were read from the DNA, whereas the V and J calls and clone size are those reported in that table. The sample profile shows about 11,000 clones; roughly three quarters of them were found once. The ten biggest clones cover roughly 24% of the sample.

The specimen comprised peripheral blood mononuclear cells (PBMCs), sampled at baseline. The TCR was taken from a human donor with classical Hodgkin lymphoma. The chain links TRBV5-1 with TRBJ2-3; the junction holds 8 bases that match TRBD2. In nucleotides, the sequence is TGCGCCAGCAAGCCTGGGAGGCGGACTAGCAGTAGCACAGATACGCAGTATTTT. This is translated as CASKPGRRTSSSTDTQYF.